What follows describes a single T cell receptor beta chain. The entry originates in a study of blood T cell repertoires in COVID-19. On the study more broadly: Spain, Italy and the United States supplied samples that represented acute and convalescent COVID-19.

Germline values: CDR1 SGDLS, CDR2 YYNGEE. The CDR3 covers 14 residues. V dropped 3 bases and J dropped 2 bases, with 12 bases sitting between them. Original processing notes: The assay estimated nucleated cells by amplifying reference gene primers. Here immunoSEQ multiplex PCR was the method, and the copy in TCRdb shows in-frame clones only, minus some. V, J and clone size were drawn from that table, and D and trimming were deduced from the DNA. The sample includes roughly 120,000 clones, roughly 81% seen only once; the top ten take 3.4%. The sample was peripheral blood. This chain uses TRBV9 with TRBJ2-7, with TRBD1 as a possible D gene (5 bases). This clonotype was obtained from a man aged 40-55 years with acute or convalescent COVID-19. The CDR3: CASSADSFTYEQYF. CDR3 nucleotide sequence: TGTGCCAGCAGCGCCGACAGCTTTACCTACGAGCAGTACTTC.